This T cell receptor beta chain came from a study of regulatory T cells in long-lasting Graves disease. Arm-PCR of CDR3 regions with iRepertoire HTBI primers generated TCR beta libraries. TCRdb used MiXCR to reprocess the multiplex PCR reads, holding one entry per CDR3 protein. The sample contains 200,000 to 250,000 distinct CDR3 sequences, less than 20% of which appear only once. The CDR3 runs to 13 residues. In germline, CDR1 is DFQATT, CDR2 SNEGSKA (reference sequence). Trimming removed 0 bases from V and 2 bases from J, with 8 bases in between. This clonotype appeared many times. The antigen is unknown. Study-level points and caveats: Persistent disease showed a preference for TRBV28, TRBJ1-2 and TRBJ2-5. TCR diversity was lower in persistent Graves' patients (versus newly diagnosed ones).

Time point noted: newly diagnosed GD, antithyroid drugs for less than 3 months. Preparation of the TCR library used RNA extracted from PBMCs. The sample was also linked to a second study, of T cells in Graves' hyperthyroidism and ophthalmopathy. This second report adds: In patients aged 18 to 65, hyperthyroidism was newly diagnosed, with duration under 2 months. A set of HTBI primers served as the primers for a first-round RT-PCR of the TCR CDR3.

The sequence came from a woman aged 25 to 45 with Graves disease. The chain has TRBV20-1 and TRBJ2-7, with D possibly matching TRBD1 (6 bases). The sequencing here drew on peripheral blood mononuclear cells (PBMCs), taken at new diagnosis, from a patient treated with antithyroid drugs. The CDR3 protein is CSARDRQAYEQYF. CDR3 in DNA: TGCAGTGCTAGAGACCGACAGGCCTACGAGCAGTACTTC.